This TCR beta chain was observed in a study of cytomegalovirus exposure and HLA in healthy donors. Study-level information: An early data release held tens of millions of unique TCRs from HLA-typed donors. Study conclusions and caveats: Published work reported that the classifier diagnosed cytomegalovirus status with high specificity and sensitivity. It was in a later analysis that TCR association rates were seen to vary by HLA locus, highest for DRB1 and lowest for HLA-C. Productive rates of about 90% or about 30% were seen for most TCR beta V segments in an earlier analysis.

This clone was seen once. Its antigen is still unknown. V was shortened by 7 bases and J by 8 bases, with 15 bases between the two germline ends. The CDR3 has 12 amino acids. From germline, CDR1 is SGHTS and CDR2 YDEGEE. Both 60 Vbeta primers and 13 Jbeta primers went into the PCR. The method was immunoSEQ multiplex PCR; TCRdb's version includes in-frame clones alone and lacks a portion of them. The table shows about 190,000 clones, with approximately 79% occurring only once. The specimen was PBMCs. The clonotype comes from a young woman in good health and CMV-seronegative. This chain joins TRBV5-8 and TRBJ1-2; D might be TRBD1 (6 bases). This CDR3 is CASVWGRGGYTF. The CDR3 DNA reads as TGTGCCAGCGTCTGGGGGCGAGGAGGCTACACCTTC.